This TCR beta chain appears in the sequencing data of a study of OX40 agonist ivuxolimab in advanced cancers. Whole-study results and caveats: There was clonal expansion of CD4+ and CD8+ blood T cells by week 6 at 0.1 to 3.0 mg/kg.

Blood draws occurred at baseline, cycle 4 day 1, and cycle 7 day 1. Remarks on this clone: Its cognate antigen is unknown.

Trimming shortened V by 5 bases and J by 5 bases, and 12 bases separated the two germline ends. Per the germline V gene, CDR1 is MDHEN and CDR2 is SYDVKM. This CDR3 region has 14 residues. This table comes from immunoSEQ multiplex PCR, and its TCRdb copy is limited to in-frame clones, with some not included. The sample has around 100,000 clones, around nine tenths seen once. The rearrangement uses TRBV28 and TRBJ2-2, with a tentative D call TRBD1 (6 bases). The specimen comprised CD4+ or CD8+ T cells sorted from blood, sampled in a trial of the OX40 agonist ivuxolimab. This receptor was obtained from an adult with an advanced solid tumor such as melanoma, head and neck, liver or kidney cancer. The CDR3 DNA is TGTGCCAGCAGTCCACAGGGTTATACCGGGGAGCTGTTTTTT. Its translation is CASSPQGYTGELFF.